The T cell receptor beta chain described here comes from a study of cytomegalovirus exposure and HLA in healthy donors. Overall study: The 120 validation repertoires, a later analysis reported, used the same platform as the 600 to 700 repertoires from the first cohort.

With 4 bases removed from V and 5 bases from J, the gap between germline ends came to 15 bases. CDR3 length: 14 amino acids. Germline V lookup: CDR1 SGHNT, CDR2 YYREEE (reference sequence). A word on this clone: Its antigen is currently unknown.

Method: immunoSEQ multiplex PCR; TCRdb's copy keeps in-frame clones and lacks some. The sample carries 190,000 or so clones, 80% to 85% recorded once. Overall study results and limits: The finding came from a later analysis; first-cohort TCR clusters tended to co-occur in the roughly 120 validation repertoires. Cytomegalovirus association was assigned to about 150 TCR beta chains. The classifier reportedly diagnosed cytomegalovirus status with high specificity and sensitivity.

Sequenced input: PBMCs. This chain connects TRBV5-4 to TRBJ1-1, with a possible D match to TRBD1 (5 bases). This TCR derives from a young woman in good health and CMV-seropositive. The CDR3 is CASSGGISGTEAFF. CDR3 nucleotide sequence: TGTGCCAGCAGCGGGGGGATCTCGGGGACTGAAGCTTTCTTT.